This TCR beta chain came from a study of neurological immune-mediated disorders. Study-wide findings and caveats: Grouping of repertoires by phylogeny put those of 18 of 34 multiple sclerosis patients into a single related-CDR3 cluster, a possible signature. Patients with HTLV-1-associated myelopathy showed the most TCR clonal expansion. Those with multiple sclerosis showed the least, falling below healthy controls. CDR3 amino acid sequences found in expanded clones were never shared across subjects, suggesting private repertoires in all groups.

CDR1 and CDR2 (germline): SGHRS, YFSETQ. The CDR3 runs 13 residues. Trimming pared 4 bases from V and 6 bases from J, leaving 13 bases between. In each sequencing run, over 160 million TCR-beta sequences were generated from 15-18 subjects. TCRdb re-called the 5' RACE reads with MiXCR, one entry per CDR3 protein. The table has approximately 90,000 distinct CDR3 sequences, 3.5% to 4% seen once; the top ten hold 5.5% to 6.5%. In this sample, this clonotype turned up many times. Its antigen is undetermined. The sequenced sample consisted of PBMCs. V and J are TRBV5-1 and TRBJ1-2; D ambiguous. The clonotype originates from a woman aged 18-30 years with multiple sclerosis. CDR3 bases: TGCGCCAGCAGCACGGGCGGGGAAGATGGCTACACCTTC. Its translation is CASSTGGEDGYTF.